What follows describes a single T cell receptor beta chain. Its antigen is still unknown. This sample stems from a study of T cell repertoires in ileal Crohn's disease. Study in general: 35% were active smokers at surgery; median disease duration was around 7.9 years. Findings and limits, study-wide: The median delay to postoperative endoscopy was about 6.9 months.

V was cut by 4 bases and J by 3 bases, with 7 bases left in between. The length of the CDR3 is 13 residues. CDR1 and CDR2 from the germline V gene are KGHSH and LQKENI. This sample's time point: neoterminal ileum biopsy at postoperative endoscopy, about 6 months after surgery. Libraries were prepared by immunoSEQ multiplex PCR; TCRdb keeps only in-frame clonotypes and omits some of them. The sample consists of about 62,000 clones, about 88% of them appearing once. The sample was ileal tissue. The origin of this receptor is an adult with Crohn's disease. The rearrangement uses TRBV18 and TRBJ1-5; D gene uncertain. Here the CDR3 DNA reads TGTGCCAGCTCACTGGACTCCAATCAGCCCCAGCATTTT. The encoded protein is CASSLDSNQPQHF.